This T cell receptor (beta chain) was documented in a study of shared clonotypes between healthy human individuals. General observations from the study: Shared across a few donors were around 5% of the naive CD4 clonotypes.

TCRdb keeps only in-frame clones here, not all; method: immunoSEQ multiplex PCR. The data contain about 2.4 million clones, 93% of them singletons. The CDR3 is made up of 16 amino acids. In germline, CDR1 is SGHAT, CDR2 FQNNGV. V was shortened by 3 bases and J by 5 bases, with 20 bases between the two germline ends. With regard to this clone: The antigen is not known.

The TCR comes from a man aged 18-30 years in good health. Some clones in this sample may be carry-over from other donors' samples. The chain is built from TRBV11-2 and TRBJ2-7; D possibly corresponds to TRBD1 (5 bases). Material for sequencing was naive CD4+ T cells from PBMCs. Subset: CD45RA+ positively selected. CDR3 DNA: TGTGCCAGCAGCTTCACCAACTCCAGGGCTCACCACGAGCAGTACTTC. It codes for CASSFTNSRAHHEQYF.